This passage covers 31 T cell receptor beta chains from one sample sequenced in a study of cytomegalovirus exposure and HLA in healthy donors. Repertoires were generated with immunoSEQ multiplex PCR, while TCRdb's copy carries only in-frame clones and drops some. This sample has 100,000 to 150,000 clones, with 85% to 95% found just once. Sequencing was performed on PBMCs. These receptors all come from a woman aged 18-29 years in good health and CMV-seronegative.

This rearrangement joins TRBV10-3 to TRBJ2-1, with TRBD2 matching 8 bases. The junction had 14 bases not matched to a gene; V was cut back by 4 bases and J by 3 bases. The CDR3 runs to 18 residues. Germline CDR1 is ENHRY and CDR2 is SYGVKD. The chain's CDR3 is CAISAVFTGLAYYNEQFF. For the CDR3, the DNA is TGTGCCATCAGTGCGGTGTTTACCGGACTAGCCTACTACAATGAGCAGTTCTTC.

The chain links TRBV5-4 to TRBJ2-7, with TRBD1 matching 9 bases. CDR3 length: 14 residues. CDR1 SGHNT and CDR2 YYREEE come from the germline V gene (reference sequence). The junction had 6 bases not matched to a gene; V was cut back by 5 bases and J by 3 bases. CDR3 residues: CASSYRDRVYEQYF. The CDR3 coding sequence is TGTGCCAGCAGTTACCGGGACAGGGTCTACGAGCAGTACTTC. Complete variable domain (other parts from reference TRBV5-4 and TRBJ2-7): ETGVTQSPTHLIKTRGQQVTLRCSSQSGHNTVSWYQQALGQGPQFIFQYYREEENGRGNFPPRFSGLQFPNYSSELNVNALELDDSALYLCASSYRDRVYEQYFGPGTRLTVT.

The J gene is TRBJ2-3, the V gene TRBV28; D gene ambiguous. Looked up from germline, CDR1 is MDHEN and CDR2 is SYDVKM. The CDR3 has 13 residues. V was pared by 5 bases and J by 2 bases, with 8 bases between. In DNA form, the CDR3 reads TGTGCCAGCAGTGAGTTATACACAGATACGCAGTATTTT. Amino acid sequence: CASSELYTDTQYF. The whole variable domain, filled in from reference TRBV28 and TRBJ2-3, reads DVKVTQSSRYLVKRTGEKVFLECVQDMDHENMFWYRQDPGLGLRLIYFSYDVKMKEKGDIPEGYSVSREKKERFSLILESASTNQTSMYLCASSELYTDTQYFGPGTRLTVL.

V is TRBV9 and J is TRBJ1-1, with D tentatively TRBD1 (6 bases). Germline V gene lookup returns CDR1 SGDLS and CDR2 YYNGEE. Trimming left V 2 bases short and J 2 bases short, with 10 bases between. The CDR3 is made up of 14 amino acids. CDR3 residues: CASSVEGTNTEAFF. CDR3 nucleotides: TGTGCCAGCAGCGTGGAAGGGACAAACACTGAAGCTTTCTTT.

In this sample, this clone turned up once. The chain recombines TRBV10-1 with TRBJ2-4; 9 bases are shared with TRBD2. Trimming cost V 3 bases and J 5 bases; bases outside gene matches: 5. There are 15 residues in the CDR3. Germline V lookup: CDR1 WNHNN, CDR2 SYGVQD (reference sequence). The CDR3 coding sequence is TGCGCCAGCAGTGAAGCAGCGGGGGGCCAAAACATTCAGTACTTC. Its protein product is CASSEAAGGQNIQYF.

The CDR3 region is CASSLAALEQYF. CDR3 in DNA: TGTGCCAGCAGTTTAGCGGCCCTCGAGCAGTACTTC. The genes are TRBV28 and TRBJ2-7; D is uncertain. The CDR3 has 12 amino acids. Germline loops: CDR1 MDHEN, CDR2 SYDVKM. Trimming cost V 2 bases and J 6 bases, with 8 bases left between them.

The chain carries TRBV7-6 and TRBJ2-3; 8 nucleotides match TRBD2. The V gene end was trimmed by 4 bases and the J gene end by 5 bases; junction bases not matched to a gene: 8. This CDR3 is 15 amino acids long. Germline V gene sequence: CDR1 SGHVS, CDR2 FNYEAQ. The CDR3 is CASSSGGGPGDTQYF. The DNA for the CDR3 is TGTGCCAGCAGCTCGGGGGGGGGCCCGGGAGATACGCAGTATTTT.

The chain couples TRBV5-1 to TRBJ2-7, with TRBD2 as a possible D gene (6 bases). Germline CDR1 reads SGHRS; CDR2 reads YFSETQ. V shed 1 base and J shed 2 bases, with 19 bases lying between them. The CDR3 length is 17 residues. The CDR3 region has the DNA TGCGCCAGCAGCTTGCATTCGGGGAGGTCGCGAGCCTACGAGCAGTACTTC. Encoded protein: CASSLHSGRSRAYEQYF. Drawing the rest from reference TRBV5-1 and TRBJ2-7, the complete variable domain is KAGVTQTPRYLIKTRGQQVTLSCSPISGHRSVSWYQQTPGQGLQFLFEYFSETQRNKGNFPGRFSGRQFSNSRSEMNVSTLELGDSALYLCASSLHSGRSRAYEQYFGPGTRLTVT.

As regards this clone: This same CDR3 is encoded by further DNA sequences in the sample. This chain links TRBV9 with TRBJ2-1, with D unclear. Germline CDR1 reads SGDLS; CDR2 reads YYNGEE. V dropped 0 bases and J dropped 8 bases, with 6 bases sitting between them. There are 12 residues in the CDR3. CDR3 protein: CASSVDQDEQFF. DNA for the CDR3: TGTGCCAGCAGCGTAGATCAGGATGAGCAGTTCTTC.

The chain recombines TRBV6-1 with TRBJ1-2; no clear D gene. Germline CDR1 MNHNS, CDR2 SASEGT. The CDR3 extends over 15 amino acids. Trimming removed 4 bases from V and 4 bases from J, with 16 bases in between. This chain's CDR3 is CASSGGWTRGYGYTF. The DNA for the CDR3 is TGTGCCAGCAGTGGCGGGTGGACTCGGGGCTATGGCTACACCTTC.

The V gene is TRBV5-1, the J gene TRBJ2-3, with TRBD2 identical over 14 bases. Germline-derived CDR1 and CDR2 are SGHRS and YFSETQ. The V segment lost 3 bases and the J segment 5 bases; nucleotides outside the gene matches: 8. This CDR3 comprises 17 residues. CDR3 DNA: TGCGCCAGCAGCTGGGGACTAGCGGGGGTCAGTGGAGATACGCAGTATTTT. Protein product: CASSWGLAGVSGDTQYF.

There are a few counts of this clone. This rearrangement joins TRBV5-1 to TRBJ1-2; TRBD1 is a possible D gene (6 bases). The CDR3 spans 14 residues. Germline assignment: CDR1 SGHRS and CDR2 YFSETQ. The V end lost 0 bases, the J end lost 4 bases, and 10 bases lay between the germline ends. This chain's CDR3 is CASSLVETGYGYTF. CDR3 bases: TGCGCCAGCAGCTTGGTAGAGACAGGCTATGGCTACACCTTC.

The chain has TRBV9 and TRBJ2-7; 7 bases line up with TRBD1. Germline loops: CDR1 SGDLS, CDR2 YYNGEE. The V and J ends lost 4 bases and 2 bases, in that order; junction bases with no gene match: 9. The CDR3 sequence is 15 residues long. CDR3 amino acids: CASSTEPTGTYEQYF. The DNA of the CDR3 is TGTGCCAGCAGCACAGAACCGACAGGGACCTACGAGCAGTACTTC.

The sample holds one count of this clone. The chain is built from TRBV27 and TRBJ1-4, with TRBD1 as a possible D gene (5 bases). Germline values: CDR1 MNHEY, CDR2 SMNVEV (reference sequence). V lost 8 bases and J lost 7, with 20 bases in between. The CDR3 totals 15 residues. CDR3 amino acids: CASRLGEGTGEKLFF. The CDR3 coding sequence is TGTGCCAGCCGCCTGGGGGAGGGGACCGGTGAAAAACTGTTTTTT.

The chain couples TRBV7-2 to TRBJ2-1; 12 bases are a match to TRBD2. The germline V gene encodes CDR1 SGHTA and CDR2 FQGNSA. The CDR3 spans 16 residues. V shed 4 bases, J shed 10 bases, and the junction held 11 bases outside the gene matches. This CDR3 reads CASSSSSGRAVGEQFF. The CDR3 nucleotides read TGTGCCAGCAGCTCATCTAGCGGGAGGGCCGTGGGGGAGCAGTTCTTC.

The rearrangement uses TRBV4-1 and TRBJ2-3, with D perhaps matching TRBD2 (6 bases). The V end was cut by 7 bases, the J end by 2 bases, with 16 bases between. Germline V CDR1 and CDR2: MGHRA, YSYEKL. This CDR3 has 15 amino acids. The CDR3 is CASTIGTHPTDTQYF. The CDR3 nucleotides read TGCGCCAGCACCATCGGGACTCACCCCACAGATACGCAGTATTTT.

The rearrangement links TRBV28 to TRBJ1-1, with D uncertain. Germline V lookup: CDR1 MDHEN, CDR2 SYDVKM. The V end was cut by 2 bases, the J end by 6 bases, with 25 bases between. CDR3 size: 18 residues. CDR3 protein: CASSLDPSGIGRSSEAFF. CDR3 sequence (DNA): TGTGCCAGCAGTTTAGACCCTTCCGGGATAGGGAGGTCCTCTGAAGCTTTCTTT.

The rearrangement uses TRBV6-1 and TRBJ1-2; D is uncertain. V lost 7 bases and J 7 bases, leaving 13 bases between the germline ends. CDR1 MNHNS and CDR2 SASEGT come from the germline V gene. The CDR3 extends over 12 amino acids. DNA of the CDR3: TGTGCCAGCACCCTACGGGGTTCTGGCTACACCTTC. Its translation: CASTLRGSGYTF.

The chain couples TRBV5-1 to TRBJ1-2, with 7 nucleotides matching TRBD1. Germline loops: CDR1 SGHRS, CDR2 YFSETQ. The CDR3 extends over 14 amino acids. V shed 5 bases and J 2 bases; nucleotides not matched to a gene: 6. The CDR3 loop is CASRPTGTNYGYTF. CDR3 nucleotides: TGCGCCAGCAGACCGACAGGGACCAACTATGGCTACACCTTC.

The V call is TRBV7-3, the J call TRBJ2-3, with D maybe TRBD2 (6 bases). From germline, CDR1 is SGHTA and CDR2 FQGTGA. The CDR3 is 15 amino acids. Trimming left V 4 bases short and J 4 bases short, with 15 bases between. CDR3 nucleotide sequence: TGTGCCAGCAGCTCCCCCCCGGACTACGCAGATACGCAGTATTTT. This translates into CASSSPPDYADTQYF.

The chain is built from TRBV11-2 and TRBJ1-1; 7 bases fit TRBD1. CDR1 is SGHAT and CDR2 is FQNNGV in the germline V gene. This CDR3 contains 14 residues. J lost 11 bases, V lost 6 bases, and 15 bases had no gene match. CDR3 residues: CASSSQTGVNMAFF. The CDR3 DNA reads as TGTGCCAGCAGTTCCCAAACAGGGGTTAATATGGCTTTCTTT.

This clone showed up just once. The chain has TRBV5-1 and TRBJ2-5, with 7 bases aligning to TRBD1. With 1 base clipped from V and 5 bases from J, the junction kept 5 bases outside the gene matches. The CDR3 sequence is 14 residues long. Germline V CDR1 and CDR2: SGHRS, YFSETQ. Written as DNA, the CDR3 is TGCGCCAGCAGCTTGCAGGGGGATATGGAGACCCAGTACTTC. Residues: CASSLQGDMETQYF. The full variable domain, in which reference TRBV5-1 and TRBJ2-5 provide the parts outside the CDR3, is KAGVTQTPRYLIKTRGQQVTLSCSPISGHRSVSWYQQTPGQGLQFLFEYFSETQRNKGNFPGRFSGRQFSNSRSEMNVSTLELGDSALYLCASSLQGDMETQYFGPGTRLLVL.

This chain uses TRBV27 with TRBJ1-1; no reliable D call. Per germline, CDR1 MNHEY and CDR2 SMNVEV (reference sequence). The CDR3 extends over 13 amino acids. V was pared by 2 bases and J by 1 base, with 5 bases between. The CDR3 spells CASSLAENTEAFF. In DNA, the CDR3 is TGTGCCAGCAGTTTAGCAGAGAACACTGAAGCTTTCTTT.

The count of this clone is one. This chain's CDR3 is CASSYFGQRNTEAFF. The CDR3 nucleotides read TGTGCCAGCAGTTACTTCGGACAGAGGAACACTGAAGCTTTCTTT. This chain joins TRBV6-5 and TRBJ1-1; tentatively, D is TRBD1 (6 bases). From germline, CDR1 is MNHEY and CDR2 SVGAGI. The CDR3 is 15 residues long. The germline V and J ends were trimmed by 1 base and 1 base, with 10 bases remaining between them.

The CDR3 nucleotides are TGTGCCAGCAGCTTATCCGACAGTCCGTTCTTC. It is translated as CASSLSDSPFF. The chain recombines TRBV7-9 with TRBJ2-1, with D possibly TRBD1 on 5 matching bases. The CDR3 loop spans 11 amino acids. Germline V gene lookup returns CDR1 SEHNR and CDR2 FQNEAQ (reference sequence). Trimming pared 2 bases from V and 15 bases from J, leaving 11 bases between.

V usage is TRBV27 and J usage is TRBJ1-2; 7 bases line up with TRBD1. In germline, CDR1 is MNHEY, CDR2 SMNVEV (reference sequence). This CDR3 is 16 amino acids long. V shed 4 bases, J shed 7 bases, and the junction held 15 bases outside the gene matches. The CDR3 is CASSSLQGGPISGYTF. The CDR3 bases are TGTGCCAGCAGTTCTCTCCAGGGGGGACCTATAAGTGGCTACACCTTC.

The V call is TRBV5-1, the J call TRBJ1-4; tentatively, D is TRBD1 (5 bases). The CDR3 has 13 residues. From germline, CDR1 is SGHRS and CDR2 YFSETQ. Trimming cost V 0 bases and J 6 bases, with 6 bases left between them. In DNA, the CDR3 is TGCGCCAGCAGCTTGGAACAGGATGAAAAACTGTTTTTT. It is translated as CASSLEQDEKLFF.

This clone has a single count. V gene TRBV27 combines with J gene TRBJ2-5; possible D gene TRBD2, 7 bases. With 2 bases removed from V and 5 bases from J, the gap between germline ends came to 15 bases. CDR3 length: 15 amino acids. Per the germline V gene, CDR1 is MNHEY and CDR2 is SMNVEV (reference sequence). Here the CDR3 DNA reads TGTGCCAGCAGTTTACGGGGGGCTAGCATCGAGACCCAGTACTTC. This codes for CASSLRGASIETQYF.

This chain connects TRBV29-1 to TRBJ1-2; no clear D gene. The CDR3 covers 12 residues. V gave up 1 base and J gave up 8 bases, with 11 bases separating them. Germline lookup yields CDR1 SQVTM and CDR2 ANQGSEA. In DNA form, the CDR3 reads TGCAGCGTTGAAGCTCCCCGCGGGGGCTACACCTTC. Amino acids: CSVEAPRGGYTF.

The chain links TRBV19 to TRBJ2-2, with D tentatively TRBD1 (6 bases). Per germline, CDR1 LNHDA and CDR2 SQIVND (reference sequence). The CDR3 length is 12 residues. V shed 10 bases and J shed 5 bases, with 11 bases lying between them. The CDR3 DNA follows: TGTGCCACCGTACAGGGAACCGGGGAGCTGTTTTTT. Its translation: CATVQGTGELFF.

With respect to this clone: Other DNA sequences from this sample encode an identical CDR3 as well. This sequence joins TRBV10-1 and TRBJ1-1; D remains ambiguous. V lost 5 bases, J lost 1 base, and 8 bases lay in between. The germline V gene encodes CDR1 WNHNN and CDR2 SYGVQD (reference sequence). The CDR3 spans 13 residues. The CDR3: CASSSDWNTEAFF. The CDR3 DNA reads TGCGCCAGCAGTTCCGACTGGAACACTGAAGCTTTCTTT.